This T cell receptor beta chain originates from a study of early T cells in non-severe SARS-CoV-2 infection. Study-level background: Chains were unpaired, as sequencing was done on bulk RNA from unsorted whole blood.

This clonotype showed up many times. TCRdb reprocessed the 5' RACE reads with MiXCR, giving one entry per CDR3 protein. The table has just over 25,000 distinct CDR3 sequences, about 4.5% seen once. V was clipped by 5 bases and J by 3 bases, with 17 bases between them. Germline V lookup: CDR1 SGHDT, CDR2 YYEEEE. The CDR3 totals 15 residues. The receptor comes from an adult who was a healthcare worker with PCR-confirmed SARS-CoV-2 infection or an uninfected control (not recorded which). Sequenced input: whole blood. This chain joins TRBV5-6 and TRBJ1-2; D may be TRBD1 (6 bases). In DNA form, the CDR3 reads TGTGCCAGCAGGCCCCTTCAGGGGAGGCACTATGGCTACACCTTC. As protein: CASRPLQGRHYGYTF.